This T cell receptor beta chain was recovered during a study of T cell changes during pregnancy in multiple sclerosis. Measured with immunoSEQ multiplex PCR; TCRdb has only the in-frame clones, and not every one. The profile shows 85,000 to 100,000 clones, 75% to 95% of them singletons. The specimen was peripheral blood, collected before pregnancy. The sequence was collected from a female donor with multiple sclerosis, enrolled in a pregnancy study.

The CDR3 loop is CAMTSGRTAGELFF. The CDR3 nucleotides read TGTGCCATGACTAGCGGGAGAACCGCCGGGGAGCTGTTTTTT. The V gene is TRBV7-6, the J gene TRBJ2-2; 12 bases agree with TRBD2. Looked up from germline, CDR1 is SGHVS and CDR2 is FNYEAQ. This CDR3 region has 14 residues. V was clipped by 10 bases and J by 6 bases; unmatched bases: 6.